Each of the 31 T cell receptor beta chains below was sequenced from the same sample in a study of cytomegalovirus exposure and HLA in healthy donors. The primer mix had 60 Vbeta and 13 Jbeta primers. Assay: immunoSEQ multiplex PCR; the TCRdb copy retains only in-frame clones and omits some. The sample holds under 200,000 clones; around 77% are singletons and the top ten take approximately 1.5%. Sequenced input: PBMCs. These TCRs come from a woman between 25 and 40 years old in good health and CMV-seronegative.

This chain uses TRBV5-1 with TRBJ2-7; D is unresolved. The CDR3 is made up of 16 amino acids. CDR1 is SGHRS, CDR2 YFSETQ, per germline. The ends were cut back, 0 bases at V and 1 base at J, with 14 bases in the middle. The CDR3 DNA reads as TGCGCCAGCAGCTTGGGTTTGGTTGAGGATTCCTACGAGCAGTACTTC. The encoded protein is CASSLGLVEDSYEQYF.

The rearrangement links TRBV10-3 to TRBJ2-1, with TRBD1 matching 8 bases. V lost 11 bases and J lost 5; bases outside the gene matches: 8. This CDR3 spans 13 amino acids. Germline V gene lookup returns CDR1 ENHRY and CDR2 SYGVKD. The CDR3 region has the DNA TGTGCCTCCGTTGGACAGGGCCACAATGAGCAGTTCTTC. Its protein is CASVGQGHNEQFF.

This sequence joins TRBV27 and TRBJ2-2, with 8 bases matching TRBD2. The CDR3 covers 15 residues. Trimming at V came to 3 bases and at J to 0 bases, leaving 0 bases not matched to a gene. Per germline, CDR1 MNHEY and CDR2 SMNVEV (reference sequence). CDR3 region: CASSLRGANTGELFF. Written as DNA, the CDR3 is TGTGCCAGCAGTTTGCGGGGGGCGAACACCGGGGAGCTGTTTTTT.

This chain connects TRBV2 to TRBJ1-2, with 9 positions matching TRBD1. CDR3 length: 15 residues. The V gene end was trimmed by 1 base and the J gene end by 5 bases; junction bases not matched to a gene: 5. Per germline, CDR1 SNHLY and CDR2 FYNNEI. The CDR3 is CASSEELGQGYGYTF. In nucleotides, the CDR3 is TGTGCCAGCAGTGAAGAGTTAGGACAGGGGTATGGCTACACCTTC.

The rearrangement links TRBV7-2 to TRBJ1-1, with D perhaps TRBD1 (6 bases). Between the trimmed V and J ends, which lost 2 bases and 1 base, there was a span of 11 bases. The CDR3 is made up of 15 amino acids. Per the germline V gene, CDR1 is SGHTA and CDR2 is FQGNSA. The CDR3 region is CASSLSGGWNTEAFF. The CDR3 DNA sequence: TGTGCCAGCAGCTTATCGGGGGGCTGGAACACTGAAGCTTTCTTT.

The rearrangement links TRBV7-9 to TRBJ1-4, with D uncertain. Germline V gene data show CDR1 as SEHNR and CDR2 as FQNEAQ (reference sequence). Deletions cut 3 bases from V and 0 bases from J, with 8 bases between. This CDR3 comprises 15 residues. CDR3 nucleotide sequence: TGTGCCAGCAGCTTCCCCTCTACAACTAATGAAAAACTGTTTTTT. Translation: CASSFPSTTNEKLFF.

The CDR3 here is CASSLSGVGWSNQPQHF. The CDR3 bases are TGTGCCAGCAGTTTATCAGGTGTCGGGTGGAGCAATCAGCCCCAGCATTTT. V usage is TRBV27 and J usage is TRBJ1-5; D uncertain. Germline V lookup: CDR1 MNHEY, CDR2 SMNVEV (reference sequence). The CDR3 is made up of 17 amino acids. The V end lost 0 bases, the J end lost 1 base, and 13 bases lay between the germline ends.

The rearrangement uses TRBV5-1 and TRBJ2-7; maybe TRBD2 (6 bases). Trimming took off 1 base at V and 6 bases at J, with 17 bases between the two ends. There are 15 residues in the CDR3. Germline V gene sequence: CDR1 SGHRS, CDR2 YFSETQ. CDR3 bases: TGCGCCAGCAGCTTGAGAGCAGGCCAAGCGGGCGAGCAGTACTTC. As protein: CASSLRAGQAGEQYF. The entire variable domain, with the rest obtained from reference TRBV5-1 and TRBJ2-7, is as follows: KAGVTQTPRYLIKTRGQQVTLSCSPISGHRSVSWYQQTPGQGLQFLFEYFSETQRNKGNFPGRFSGRQFSNSRSEMNVSTLELGDSALYLCASSLRAGQAGEQYFGPGTRLTVT.

This clone was seen only once. The chain has TRBV5-4 and TRBJ1-4, with a possible D match to TRBD1 (6 bases). Per germline, CDR1 SGHNT and CDR2 YYREEE (reference sequence). The CDR3 sequence is 12 residues long. Trimming shortened V by 10 bases and J by 3 bases, and 10 bases separated the two germline ends. The CDR3 region is CASGQSNEKLFF. As DNA, the CDR3 is TGTGCCTCAGGACAGTCTAATGAAAAACTGTTTTTT.

The chain combines TRBV6-5 with TRBJ1-2, with 8 bases that match TRBD1. The CDR3 totals 13 residues. Germline values: CDR1 MNHEY, CDR2 SVGAGI. J lost 8 bases, V lost 5 bases, and 7 bases had no gene match. The CDR3 DNA reads as TGTGCCAGCAGTACCACAGGGGGAGGCGGCTACACCTTC. Protein: CASSTTGGGGYTF.

The chain joins TRBV28 to TRBJ2-7; D unresolved. V was clipped by 2 bases and J by 6 bases, with 5 bases between them. The CDR3 loop spans 11 amino acids. Germline CDR1 and CDR2: MDHEN and SYDVKM. The CDR3 sequence: CASSLEAEQYF. The CDR3 nucleotides are TGTGCCAGCAGTTTAGAGGCCGAGCAGTACTTC. The complete variable domain, with remaining parts taken from reference TRBV28 and TRBJ2-7, reads DVKVTQSSRYLVKRTGEKVFLECVQDMDHENMFWYRQDPGLGLRLIYFSYDVKMKEKGDIPEGYSVSREKKERFSLILESASTNQTSMYLCASSLEAEQYFGPGTRLTVT.

The V gene is TRBV7-9, the J gene TRBJ2-2; D possibly corresponds to TRBD2 (6 bases). This CDR3 contains 15 residues. V gave up 5 bases and J gave up 0 bases, with 10 bases separating them. Germline CDR1 and CDR2: SEHNR and FQNEAQ (reference sequence). CDR3 in amino acids: CASSRGAANTGELFF. The DNA for the CDR3 is TGTGCCAGCAGCCGCGGGGCTGCGAACACCGGGGAGCTGTTTTTT.

A single count supports this clone. The V call is TRBV11-3, the J call TRBJ2-3, with 9 bases matching TRBD1. Per germline, CDR1 SGHNT and CDR2 YENEEA. With V trimmed by 1 base and J by 6 bases, 8 bases remained unmatched. This CDR3 is 16 amino acids long. Here the CDR3 reads CASSLGRDRVLDTQYF. As DNA, the CDR3 is TGTGCCAGCAGCTTAGGCCGGGACAGGGTATTGGATACGCAGTATTTT.

This clone was picked up one time. The chain has TRBV5-1 and TRBJ1-1; D perhaps matches TRBD1 (6 bases). This CDR3 spans 20 amino acids. V was cut by 0 bases and J by 1 base, with 25 bases left in between. CDR1 SGHRS and CDR2 YFSETQ come from the germline V gene. The CDR3 DNA is TGCGCCAGCAGCTTGGATTTCGTGAGAAGGACAGACTCCGGGAACACTGAAGCTTTCTTT. Its protein is CASSLDFVRRTDSGNTEAFF.

With regard to this clone: This CDR3 is also generated by other DNA sequences in the sample. The chain uses TRBV19 and TRBJ1-5; unclear D gene. V was shortened by 5 bases and J by 2 bases, with 4 bases between the two germline ends. This CDR3 has 12 amino acids. Germline V gives CDR1 LNHDA, CDR2 SQIVND (reference sequence). The CDR3 coding sequence is TGTGCCAGTAGTCAGGGCAATCAGCCCCAGCATTTT. Translation gives CASSQGNQPQHF.

This clone was seen once. V gene TRBV7-8 combines with J gene TRBJ2-3; TRBD2 aligns across 14 bases. Trimming cost V 2 bases and J 8 bases; bases outside gene matches: 9. Germline V lookup: CDR1 SGHVS, CDR2 FQNEAQ. The length of the CDR3 is 17 residues. CDR3 region: CASSLTGLAGGSGTQYF. DNA of the CDR3: TGTGCCAGCAGCTTAACTGGACTAGCGGGGGGTTCAGGTACGCAGTATTTT.

This chain uses TRBV2 with TRBJ1-1; tentatively, D is TRBD1 (5 bases). The V and J ends lost 3 bases and 5 bases respectively, with 16 bases between them. Germline V gene sequence: CDR1 SNHLY, CDR2 FYNNEI. The CDR3 loop spans 15 amino acids. The CDR3 sequence: CASSEGPGGRTEAFF. CDR3 bases: TGTGCCAGCAGTGAGGGCCCGGGGGGAAGGACTGAAGCTTTCTTT.

The chain recombines TRBV4-1 with TRBJ2-7; a weak D match, TRBD2 (5 bases). Germline-derived CDR1 and CDR2 are MGHRA and YSYEKL. V lost 5 bases and J lost 7, with 15 bases in between. The CDR3 spans 13 residues. The CDR3, as DNA: TGCGCCAGCAGCTTCGGCAGCGGTTCGGAGCAGTACTTC. It translates to CASSFGSGSEQYF.

In its sample, this clone was seen a few times. The chain is built from TRBV5-4 and TRBJ2-7, with TRBD2 matching 7 bases. Germline trimming cut 0 bases from V and 0 bases from J; bases unmatched to any gene: 0. Germline CDR1 is SGHNT and CDR2 is YYREEE (reference sequence). The CDR3 has 14 amino acids. The CDR3 sequence: CASSLAGGSYEQYF. For the CDR3, the DNA is TGTGCCAGCAGCTTGGCGGGGGGCTCCTACGAGCAGTACTTC.

The genes are TRBV2 and TRBJ1-5; TRBD1 agrees at 9 bases. Germline CDR1 is SNHLY and CDR2 is FYNNEI. The CDR3 covers 16 residues. V trimming: 9 bases; J trimming: 2 bases; junction bases outside the gene matches: 11. The CDR3 is CASKWSRQGGNQPQHF. The DNA for the CDR3 is TGTGCCAGTAAGTGGTCGAGACAGGGGGGCAATCAGCCCCAGCATTTT.

V and J are TRBV5-1 and TRBJ2-7; 7 bases match TRBD1. Per the germline V gene, CDR1 is SGHRS and CDR2 is YFSETQ. The CDR3 has 19 residues. The J segment lost 0 bases and the V segment lost 6 bases, leaving 21 bases of the junction unmatched. The CDR3, as DNA: TGCGCCAGCAATCAGCCCCCAAACTATACCGGGACAGTCTCCTACGAGCAGTACTTC. It specifies CASNQPPNYTGTVSYEQYF.

V usage is TRBV5-1 and J usage is TRBJ2-3; D gene uncertain. Deletions cut 0 bases from V and 2 bases from J, with 10 bases between. The CDR3 consists of 15 residues. Germline assignment: CDR1 SGHRS and CDR2 YFSETQ. The CDR3 DNA follows: TGCGCCAGCAGCTTGGATGGCCAGTACACAGATACGCAGTATTTT. Protein product: CASSLDGQYTDTQYF.

The chain couples TRBV30 to TRBJ1-5, with D maybe TRBD1 (5 bases). The ends were cut back, 0 bases at V and 7 bases at J, with 10 bases in the middle. The CDR3 is made up of 13 amino acids. Germline V gene data show CDR1 as GTSNPN and CDR2 as SVGIG (reference sequence). For the CDR3, the DNA is TGTGCCTGGAGTGTTGCGCCAGGGCAGCCCCAGCATTTT. As protein: CAWSVAPGQPQHF.

The rearrangement uses TRBV18 and TRBJ2-2; no clear D. The V end lost 6 bases, the J end lost 7 bases, and 12 bases lay between the germline ends. Looked up from germline, CDR1 is KGHSH and CDR2 is LQKENI. The CDR3 has 13 residues. The CDR3 sequence: CASSLQSLGELFF. CDR3 in DNA: TGTGCCAGCTCCCTACAGTCTCTCGGGGAGCTGTTTTTT.

The chain's CDR3 is CASSQLGTGGETQYF. CDR3 DNA sequence: TGTGCCAGCAGTCAGCTGGGGACAGGAGGGGAGACCCAGTACTTC. V usage is TRBV6-5 and J usage is TRBJ2-5; 8 bases agree with TRBD1. With V trimmed by 5 bases and J by 5 bases, 10 bases remained unmatched. Germline V gene sequence: CDR1 MNHEY, CDR2 SVGAGI. This CDR3 spans 15 amino acids.

The chain has TRBV2 and TRBJ2-2; 10 bases line up with TRBD2. The germline V gene has CDR1 SNHLY and CDR2 FYNNEI. Trimming took 9 bases from V and 5 from J; bases not matched to a gene: 15. The length of the CDR3 is 17 residues. The CDR3 sequence: CASTYLAGALGTGELFF. DNA for the CDR3: TGTGCCAGTACCTACCTAGCGGGGGCGCTAGGTACCGGGGAGCTGTTTTTT. Full variable domain (remainder filled in from reference TRBV2 and TRBJ2-2): EPEVTQTPSHQVTQMGQEVILRCVPISNHLYFYWYRQILGQKVEFLVSFYNNEISEKSEIFDDQFSVERPDGSNFTLKIRSTKLEDSAMYFCASTYLAGALGTGELFFGEGSRLTVL.

The chain is built from TRBV15 and TRBJ2-7; D is unclear. Between the trimmed V and J ends, which lost 2 bases and 0 bases, there was a span of 14 bases. This CDR3 contains 16 residues. Germline V gene lookup returns CDR1 LNHNV and CDR2 YYDKDF (reference sequence). DNA of the CDR3: TGTGCCACCAGCAGAAGATTTTGGGCAGGCTCCTACGAGCAGTACTTC. It yields the protein CATSRRFWAGSYEQYF.

The rearrangement joins TRBV6-5 to TRBJ1-3; D is ambiguous. The germline V gene has CDR1 MNHEY and CDR2 SVGAGI. V lost 5 bases and J 0 bases, leaving 11 bases between the germline ends. The CDR3 is made up of 15 amino acids. The CDR3 nucleotides read TGTGCCAGCAGTGGATTCGCAGGCTCTGGAAACACCATATATTTT. Its protein is CASSGFAGSGNTIYF.

The rearrangement joins TRBV6-5 to TRBJ2-7; 10 nucleotides match TRBD2. CDR1 MNHEY and CDR2 SVGAGI come from the germline V gene. After removal of 6 bases from V and 2 bases from J, the junction contained 7 bases not matched to a gene. The CDR3 loop spans 15 amino acids. The CDR3 loop is CASRLAGALTYEQYF. CDR3 DNA: TGTGCCAGCAGGCTAGCGGGGGCCCTCACCTACGAGCAGTACTTC.

V is TRBV28 and J is TRBJ1-5; perhaps TRBD1 as D (5 bases). V was pared by 6 bases and J by 5 bases, with 8 bases between. Germline lookup yields CDR1 MDHEN and CDR2 SYDVKM. CDR3 length equals 12 residues. The CDR3 region is CASRGEDQPQHF. CDR3 DNA: TGTGCCAGCAGAGGGGAGGATCAGCCCCAGCATTTT.

The chain has TRBV5-1 and TRBJ2-7; D is perhaps TRBD2 (6 bases). Trimming took off 1 base at V and 7 bases at J, with 18 bases between the two ends. This CDR3 contains 15 residues. Germline loops: CDR1 SGHRS, CDR2 YFSETQ. This CDR3 reads CASSLWRGGPAEQYF. In nucleotides, the CDR3 is TGCGCCAGCAGCTTGTGGCGGGGTGGACCCGCGGAGCAGTACTTC.